This T cell receptor beta chain was obtained from a study of cytomegalovirus exposure and HLA in healthy donors. General study findings and limits: Association of a missense DCLRE1C variant with TCR beta V- and J-gene trimming was reported in a later analysis. In an earlier analysis, about 90% or about 30%: the productive usage of most TCR beta V segments.

With regard to this clone: The antigen remains unidentified.

V lost 6 bases to trimming and J lost 6 bases; unmatched junction nucleotides: 9. Germline assignment: CDR1 LNHDA and CDR2 SQIVND (reference sequence). The CDR3 loop spans 15 amino acids. Researchers ran the PCR with 60 Vbeta and 13 Jbeta primers. TCRdb's copy holds only in-frame clones and misses some; the assay was immunoSEQ multiplex PCR. The sample includes around 86,000 clones, 6% to 9% of them seen just once. Sequenced sample: PBMCs. V gene TRBV19 combines with J gene TRBJ2-3, with 10 positions matching TRBD2. The source of this sequence is a man in his fifties in good health and CMV-seronegative. CDR3 coding DNA: TGTGCCAGTAGAGAGAGCGGGGGGGCCGCGGATACGCAGTATTTT. As protein: CASRESGGAADTQYF.